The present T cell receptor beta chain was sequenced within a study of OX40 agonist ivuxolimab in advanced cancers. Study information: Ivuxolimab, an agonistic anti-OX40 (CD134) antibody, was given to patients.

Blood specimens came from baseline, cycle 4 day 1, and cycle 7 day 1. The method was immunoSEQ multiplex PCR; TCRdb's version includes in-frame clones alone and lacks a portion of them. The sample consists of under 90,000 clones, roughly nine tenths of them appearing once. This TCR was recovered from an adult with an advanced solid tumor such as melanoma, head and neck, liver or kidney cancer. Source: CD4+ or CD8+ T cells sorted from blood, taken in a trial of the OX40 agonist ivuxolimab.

CDR3 amino acids: CAISVPGQGFAYNEQFF. The CDR3 nucleotides are TGTGCCATCAGCGTCCCGGGACAGGGGTTTGCCTACAATGAGCAGTTCTTC. The rearrangement joins TRBV10-3 to TRBJ2-1; TRBD1 matches 10 bases. CDR1 and CDR2 from the germline V gene are ENHRY and SYGVKD. The CDR3 totals 17 residues. With 6 bases clipped from V and 2 bases from J, the junction kept 10 bases outside the gene matches.